The 17 T cell receptor beta chains reported below all come from one sample, sequenced in a study of blood T cell repertoires in COVID-19. Generated by immunoSEQ multiplex PCR, the TCRdb table keeps only in-frame clones and is missing some. The repertoire holds 250,000 to 400,000 clones, with 85% as singletons. The sequenced sample was PBMCs or T cells enriched from blood (not recorded which). All receptors derive from a woman in her 30s who had been exposed to COVID-19.

The CDR3 DNA reads TGCGCCAGCAGCCCTTTTGGTGGGGGGAGGAACACTGAAGCTTTCTTT. Its protein is CASSPFGGGRNTEAFF. V and J are TRBV4-1 and TRBJ1-1; tentative D call: TRBD1 (5 bases). The CDR3 extends over 16 amino acids. Trimming took 4 bases from V and 1 from J, leaving 16 bases between them. Germline V gene lookup returns CDR1 MGHRA and CDR2 YSYEKL.

The V call is TRBV19, the J call TRBJ1-5; TRBD1 might be the D (5 bases). Trimming pared 10 bases from V and 1 base from J, leaving 17 bases between. CDR3 length equals 15 residues. Germline lookup yields CDR1 LNHDA and CDR2 SQIVND (reference sequence). The CDR3 DNA reads TGTGCCACCCAGGCGGGGGTTTTAAGCAATCAGCCCCAGCATTTT. Encoded protein: CATQAGVLSNQPQHF.

V is TRBV7-9 and J is TRBJ1-2; no clear D. The CDR3 covers 16 residues. V shed 5 bases and J shed 4 bases, with 20 bases lying between them. Germline V CDR1 and CDR2: SEHNR, FQNEAQ (reference sequence). In DNA, the CDR3 is TGTGCCAGCAGCCCCCGAGCCATTTCCGGACTCTATGGCTACACCTTC. This codes for CASSPRAISGLYGYTF.

This clone has only one observation. The chain employs TRBV27 and TRBJ2-7, with 7 bases fitting TRBD1. Per germline, CDR1 MNHEY and CDR2 SMNVEV (reference sequence). V was pared by 0 bases and J by 0 bases, with 5 bases of the junction left unmatched. The CDR3 extends over 16 amino acids. This chain's CDR3 is CASSLSTGTDSYEQYF. CDR3 in DNA: TGTGCCAGCAGTTTATCGACCGGGACAGACTCCTACGAGCAGTACTTC.

The chain is built from TRBV24-1 and TRBJ2-4; TRBD1 aligns across 8 bases. Germline CDR1 is KGHDR and CDR2 is SFDVKD. The J segment lost 4 bases and the V segment lost 12 bases, leaving 7 bases of the junction unmatched. This CDR3 has 13 residues. As DNA, the CDR3 is TGTGCCGCCGGAAGACAGGGGAAAAACATTCAGTACTTC. It is translated as CAAGRQGKNIQYF.

The table lists this clone with a count of one. V gene TRBV7-2 combines with J gene TRBJ2-4, with 9 positions matching TRBD1. The CDR3 length is 17 residues. Per germline, CDR1 SGHTA and CDR2 FQGNSA. V was clipped by 0 bases and J by 5 bases; unmatched bases: 8. CDR3 sequence (DNA): TGTGCCAGCAGCTTAGCGTCGGGACAGGGAATCCAAAACATTCAGTACTTC. This gives the protein CASSLASGQGIQNIQYF.

A single count supports this clone. Germline and junction disagree at one end, which may indicate a read error. This chain links TRBV7-9 with TRBJ1-4; TRBD1 matches 12 bases. The germline gives CDR1 SEHNR, CDR2 FQNEAQ (reference sequence). There are 15 residues in the CDR3. The CDR3 DNA is TGTGCCAGCAGAGGTTCGGGACAGGGGGCGAAAAAGCTGTTTTTT. Translation gives CASRGSGQGAKKLFF.

This clone was recorded once. This chain links TRBV19 with TRBJ2-7; D unclear. Germline values: CDR1 LNHDA, CDR2 SQIVND (reference sequence). The CDR3 extends over 15 amino acids. V lost 1 base and J 2 bases, leaving 12 bases between the germline ends. The CDR3 protein is CASSIAVFIPYEQYF. The CDR3, as DNA: TGTGCCAGTAGTATAGCAGTATTCATCCCCTACGAGCAGTACTTC.

The gene calls are TRBV30 and TRBJ1-2; TRBD1 might be the D (6 bases). Germline assignment: CDR1 GTSNPN and CDR2 SVGIG (reference sequence). Trimming left V 7 bases short and J 6 bases short, with 18 bases between. This CDR3 comprises 13 residues. CDR3 in DNA: TGTGCCTCGACAGGCGTGCTTTCTGATGGCTACACCTTC. It yields the protein CASTGVLSDGYTF.

This clone appeared a single time. The chain combines TRBV30 with TRBJ1-1; D is uncertain. The CDR3 spans 12 residues. Trimming removed 6 bases from V and 2 bases from J, with 10 bases in between. Germline V gene data show CDR1 as GTSNPN and CDR2 as SVGIG (reference sequence). The CDR3: CACRETNTEAFF. The CDR3 DNA sequence: TGTGCCTGCCGGGAGACAAACACTGAAGCTTTCTTT. Based on the CDR3 plus reference TRBV30 and TRBJ1-1, the full variable domain is SQTIHQWPATLVQPVGSPLSLECTVEGTSNPNLYWYRQAAGRGLQLLFYSVGIGQISSEVPQNLSASRPQDRQFILSSKKLLLSDSGFYLCACRETNTEAFFGQGTRLTVV.

The chain uses TRBV7-9 and TRBJ2-3; possible D gene TRBD2, 5 bases. Per germline, CDR1 SEHNR and CDR2 FQNEAQ (reference sequence). CDR3 length: 15 residues. V was cut by 1 base and J by 6 bases, with 14 bases left in between. The CDR3 loop reads CASSLDLLVSDTQYF. DNA of the CDR3: TGTGCCAGCAGCTTAGACCTACTAGTAAGCGATACGCAGTATTTT.

The CDR3 nucleotides read TGTGCCAGCAGCCTCCCCCCCTTGTTGGAGGGTAGGTACGAGCAGTACTTC. This gives the protein CASSLPPLLEGRYEQYF. The V gene is TRBV7-8, the J gene TRBJ2-7, with a possible D match to TRBD2 (6 bases). The CDR3 has 17 amino acids. Germline CDR1 and CDR2: SGHVS and FQNEAQ. V was pared by 5 bases and J by 4 bases, with 24 bases between.

J is TRBJ2-7 and V is TRBV19, with TRBD2 matching 12 bases. The CDR3 contains 18 residues. Trimming took 5 bases from V and 0 from J; bases not matched to a gene: 11. Germline CDR1 and CDR2: LNHDA and SQIVND (reference sequence). Written as DNA, the CDR3 is TGTGCCAGTAGTCTCAGGACTAGCGGGGACCGAATCTCCTACGAGCAGTACTTC. This gives the protein CASSLRTSGDRISYEQYF.

In its sample, this clone was seen once. The V gene is TRBV4-1, the J gene TRBJ2-1, with TRBD2 as a possible D gene (5 bases). The CDR3 has 14 residues. Germline lookup yields CDR1 MGHRA and CDR2 YSYEKL. Trimming shortened V by 6 bases and J by 5 bases, and 14 bases separated the two germline ends. The chain's CDR3 is CASRPTSGNNEQFF. The CDR3 DNA is TGCGCCAGCAGACCGACAAGCGGTAACAATGAGCAGTTCTTC.

The V gene is TRBV13, the J gene TRBJ2-1; 7 bases line up with TRBD1. The J segment lost 7 bases and the V segment lost 1 base, leaving 1 base of the junction unmatched. The CDR3 sequence is 13 residues long. From germline, CDR1 is PRHDT and CDR2 FYEKMQ (reference sequence). DNA for the CDR3: TGTGCCAGCAGCTTAGCCAGGGGGAATGAGCAGTTCTTC. It codes for CASSLARGNEQFF.

A note on this clone: The sample has other DNA sequences that encode this CDR3 too. The V and J genes are TRBV4-3 and TRBJ1-5; D remains ambiguous. CDR1 is LGHNA, CDR2 YSLEER, per germline. V was cut by 0 bases and J by 7 bases, with 7 bases left in between. The CDR3 spans 13 residues. The CDR3 DNA follows: TGCGCCAGCAGCCAAGAGGTTGGCCAGCCCCAGCATTTT. As protein: CASSQEVGQPQHF.

J is TRBJ2-7 and V is TRBV5-1; 8 positions agree with TRBD1. The CDR3 runs 14 residues. V gave up 4 bases and J gave up 3 bases; unmatched junction bases: 6. Germline CDR1 and CDR2: SGHRS and YFSETQ. CDR3: CASSTGQGYYEQYF. CDR3 in DNA: TGCGCCAGCAGCACCGGACAGGGTTACTACGAGCAGTACTTC.